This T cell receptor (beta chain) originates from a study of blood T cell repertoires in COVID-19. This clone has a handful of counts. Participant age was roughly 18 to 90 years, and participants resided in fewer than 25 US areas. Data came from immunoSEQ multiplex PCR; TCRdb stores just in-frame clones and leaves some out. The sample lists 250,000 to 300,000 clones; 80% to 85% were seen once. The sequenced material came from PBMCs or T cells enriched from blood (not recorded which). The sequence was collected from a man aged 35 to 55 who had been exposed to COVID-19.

Here the CDR3 DNA reads TGTGCCTGGAGAACCGGGACTAGCTCCTACGAGCAGTACTTC. Translating gives CAWRTGTSSYEQYF. The chain is built from TRBV30 and TRBJ2-7, with 8 bases that match TRBD2. V gave up 3 bases and J gave up 0 bases; unmatched junction bases: 4. The CDR3 spans 14 residues. CDR1 is GTSNPN, CDR2 SVGIG, per germline (reference sequence).